This TCR beta chain came from a study of T cell responses to AZD1222 COVID-19 vaccine. The study's findings and limits: The reported proportion of spike-specific TCRs targeting unmutated variant regions was nearly half. Donors, mostly white British, included more females; clonal diversity was possibly underestimated.

Per the germline V gene, CDR1 is LNHNV and CDR2 is YYDKDF (reference sequence). This CDR3 spans 14 amino acids. The ends lost 2 bases at V and 2 bases at J; junction bases unmatched: 2. Method: immunoSEQ multiplex PCR; TCRdb's copy keeps in-frame clones and lacks some. The sample holds 130,000 to 150,000 clones, 91% seen once. About this clone itself: As yet, its antigen is unknown.

Material: peripheral blood, obtained on day 0 of AZD1222 vaccination. V usage is TRBV15 and J usage is TRBJ1-2; 7 bases fit TRBD1. This clonotype was sampled from an adult in good health. CDR3: CATSRRQGNYGYTF. The CDR3 region has the DNA TGTGCCACCAGCAGACGACAGGGAAACTATGGCTACACCTTC.